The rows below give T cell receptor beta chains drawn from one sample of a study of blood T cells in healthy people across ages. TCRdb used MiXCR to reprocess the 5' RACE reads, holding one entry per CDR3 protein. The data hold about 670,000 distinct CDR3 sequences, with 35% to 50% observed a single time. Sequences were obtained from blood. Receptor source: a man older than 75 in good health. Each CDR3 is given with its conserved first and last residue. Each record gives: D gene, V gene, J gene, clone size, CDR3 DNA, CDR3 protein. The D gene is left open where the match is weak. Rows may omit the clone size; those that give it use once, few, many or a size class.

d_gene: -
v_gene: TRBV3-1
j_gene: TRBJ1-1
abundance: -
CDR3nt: TGTGCCAGCGCCCACCTCCACGGCGAAAGAGTGAACACTGAAGCTTTCTTT
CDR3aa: CASAHLHGERVNTEAFF

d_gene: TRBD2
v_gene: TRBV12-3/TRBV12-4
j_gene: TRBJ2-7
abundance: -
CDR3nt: TGTGCCAGCAGTTTTCGGGAGGCTGTTAATGAGCAGTACTTC
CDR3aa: CASSFREAVNEQYF

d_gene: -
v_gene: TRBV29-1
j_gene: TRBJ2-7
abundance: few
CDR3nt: TGCAGCGTTTTTAGTTCCTACAATGAGCAGTACTTC
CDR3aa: CSVFSSYNEQYF

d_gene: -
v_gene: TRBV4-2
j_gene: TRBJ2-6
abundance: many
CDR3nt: TGTGCCAGCAGCCAAGACACAGGGTGGGGGCTCTCTGGGGCCAACGTCCTGACTTTC
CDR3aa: CASSQDTGWGLSGANVLTF

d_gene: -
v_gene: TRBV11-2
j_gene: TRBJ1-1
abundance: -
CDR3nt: TGTGCCAGCAGCTTAGTTCGGGGGATGAACACTGAAGCTTTCTTT
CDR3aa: CASSLVRGMNTEAFF

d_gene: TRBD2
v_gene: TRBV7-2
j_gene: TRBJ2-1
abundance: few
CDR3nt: TGTGCCAGCAGAGCTAGCGGGAGGGCCCGCAATGAGCAGTTCTTC
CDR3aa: CASRASGRARNEQFF

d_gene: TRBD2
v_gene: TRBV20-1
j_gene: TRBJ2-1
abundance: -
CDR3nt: TGCAGTGCTAGAGATTTACTAGCGGGACAGCAGTTCTTC
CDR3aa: CSARDLLAGQQFF

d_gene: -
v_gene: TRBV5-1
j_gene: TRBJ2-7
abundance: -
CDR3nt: TGCGCCAGCAGCTTGGACCACGCTCAGGGTTACGAGCAGTACTTC
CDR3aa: CASSLDHAQGYEQYF

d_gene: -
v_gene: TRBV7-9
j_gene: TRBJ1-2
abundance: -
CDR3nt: TGTGCCAGCAGCCCTGGGACCGCAGGAGAGGGCTACACCTTC
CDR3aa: CASSPGTAGEGYTF

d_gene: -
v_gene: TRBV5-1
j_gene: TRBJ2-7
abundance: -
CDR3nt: TGCGCCAGCAGCGCCGGACCAGGGTCGAGGGAGCAGTACTTC
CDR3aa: CASSAGPGSREQYF

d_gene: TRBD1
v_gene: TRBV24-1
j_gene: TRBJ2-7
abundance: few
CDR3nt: TGTGCCACCAGTGGGGGACAGGGGAGGTCGGGATCCTACAATGAGCAGTACTTC
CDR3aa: CATSGGQGRSGSYNEQYF

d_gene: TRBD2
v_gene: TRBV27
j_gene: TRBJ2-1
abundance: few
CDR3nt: TGTGCCAGCAGTTTCCGATGGACTAGCGGGAACCCCGACCCCAATGAGCAGTTCTTC
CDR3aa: CASSFRWTSGNPDPNEQFF

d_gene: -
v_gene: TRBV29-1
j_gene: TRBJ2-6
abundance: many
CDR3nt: TGCAGCGTCGGGGTTTCTGGGGCCAACGTCCTGACTTTC
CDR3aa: CSVGVSGANVLTF

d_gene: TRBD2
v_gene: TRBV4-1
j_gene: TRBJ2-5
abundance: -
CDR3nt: TGCGCCAGCAGCCACGAGAGCGGGACTCTACAAGAGTCCCAGTACTTC
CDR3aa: CASSHESGTLQESQYF

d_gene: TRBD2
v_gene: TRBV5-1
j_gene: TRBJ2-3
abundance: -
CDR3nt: TGCGCCAGCAGCTTGACTAGCGGGGGGGCGGTGGTCAACACAGATACGCAGTATTTT
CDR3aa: CASSLTSGGAVVNTDTQYF

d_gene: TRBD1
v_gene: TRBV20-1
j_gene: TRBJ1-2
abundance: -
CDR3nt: TGCAGTGCAGACAGGGGTCCAAGTAACTATGGCTACACCTTC
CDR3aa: CSADRGPSNYGYTF

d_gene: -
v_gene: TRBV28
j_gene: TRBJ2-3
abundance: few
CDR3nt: TGTGCCAGCAGTTTAGGGGCAGGGAGGTCAGATACGCAGTATTTT
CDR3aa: CASSLGAGRSDTQYF

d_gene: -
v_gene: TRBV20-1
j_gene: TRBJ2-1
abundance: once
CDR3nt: TGCAGTGCTGCCCCGGGCGGGGCCGAGTACAATGAGCAGTTCTTC
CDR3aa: CSAAPGGAEYNEQFF

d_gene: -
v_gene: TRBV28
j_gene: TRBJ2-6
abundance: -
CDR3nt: TGTGCCAGCAGTTCGGGTGTCTCTGGGGCCAACATCCTGACTTTC
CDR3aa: CASSSGVSGANILTF

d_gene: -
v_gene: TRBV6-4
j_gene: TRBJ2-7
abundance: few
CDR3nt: TGTGCCAGCATGCCGGGCTCCTACGAGCAGTACTTC
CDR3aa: CASMPGSYEQYF

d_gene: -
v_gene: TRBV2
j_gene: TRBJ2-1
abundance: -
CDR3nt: TGTGCCAGCAGTGAAGCGCAGGCCACCAATGAGCAGTTCTTC
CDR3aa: CASSEAQATNEQFF

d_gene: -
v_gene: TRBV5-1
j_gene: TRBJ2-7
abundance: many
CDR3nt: TGCGCCAGCAGCTTGGAGGCGGGATATCTCTACGAGCAGTACTTC
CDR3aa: CASSLEAGYLYEQYF

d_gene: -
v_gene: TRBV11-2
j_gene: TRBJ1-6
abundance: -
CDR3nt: TGTGCCAGCAGCTTATCACTTAATTCACCCCTCCACTTT
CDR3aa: CASSLSLNSPLHF

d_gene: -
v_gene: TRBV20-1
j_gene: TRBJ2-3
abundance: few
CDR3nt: TGCAGTGCTAGAGATCGGCGGTCCACAGATACGCAGTATTTT
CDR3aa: CSARDRRSTDTQYF

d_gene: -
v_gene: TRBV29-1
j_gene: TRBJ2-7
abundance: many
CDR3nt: TGCAGCGTTGTTTGGCTAGCGAGTCCCTACGAGCAGTACTTC
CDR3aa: CSVVWLASPYEQYF

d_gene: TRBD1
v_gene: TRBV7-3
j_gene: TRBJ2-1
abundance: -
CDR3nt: TGTGCCAGCAGCCTGACAGGGACTGAGCAGTTCTTC
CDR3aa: CASSLTGTEQFF

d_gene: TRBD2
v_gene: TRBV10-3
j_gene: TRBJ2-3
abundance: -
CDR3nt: TGTGCCATCACCAGGACTAGCGGGAGAGAAACGGCAGATACGCAGTATTTT
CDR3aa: CAITRTSGRETADTQYF

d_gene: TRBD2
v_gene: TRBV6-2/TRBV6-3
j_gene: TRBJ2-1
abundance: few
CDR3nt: TGTGCCAGCAGTACCGGCGTAACTAGCGGGAGGGCCAAAGAGCAGTTCTTC
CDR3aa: CASSTGVTSGRAKEQFF

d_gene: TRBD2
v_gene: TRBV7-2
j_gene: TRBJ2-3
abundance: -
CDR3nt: TGTGCCAGCAGCCCCCAAGGGACTAGCGAAACAGATACGCAGTATTTT
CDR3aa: CASSPQGTSETDTQYF

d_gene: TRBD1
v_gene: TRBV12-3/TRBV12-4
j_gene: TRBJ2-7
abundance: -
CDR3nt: TGTGCCAGCAGTTTAAATCCCCCTGGGACAGGTCTCTCCTACGAGCAGTACTTC
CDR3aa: CASSLNPPGTGLSYEQYF

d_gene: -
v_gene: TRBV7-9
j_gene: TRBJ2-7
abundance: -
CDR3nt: TGTGCCAGCGGGGACCGTCCCTACGAGCAGTACTTC
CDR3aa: CASGDRPYEQYF

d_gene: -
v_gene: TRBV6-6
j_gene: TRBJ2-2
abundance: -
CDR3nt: TGTGCCAGCAGTTACCTACCCACTACCAATTCCGGGGAGCTGTTTTTT
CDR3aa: CASSYLPTTNSGELFF

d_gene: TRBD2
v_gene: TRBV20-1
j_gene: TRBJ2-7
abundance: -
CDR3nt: TGCAGTGCGGCATCGGGACTAGCTTCCTACGAGCAGTACTTC
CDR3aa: CSAASGLASYEQYF

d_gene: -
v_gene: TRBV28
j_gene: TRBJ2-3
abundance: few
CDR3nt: TGTGCCAGCAGTTTTAGGCTTTTTAGCACAGATACGCAGTATTTT
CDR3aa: CASSFRLFSTDTQYF

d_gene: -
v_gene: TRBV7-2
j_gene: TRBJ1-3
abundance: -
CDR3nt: TGTGCCAGCAGGGAAGCTGGAAACACCATATATTTT
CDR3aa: CASREAGNTIYF

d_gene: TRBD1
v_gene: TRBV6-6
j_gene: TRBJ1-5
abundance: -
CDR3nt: TGTACCACCCGGGACAGCAGCAATCAGCCCCAGCATTTT
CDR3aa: CTTRDSSNQPQHF

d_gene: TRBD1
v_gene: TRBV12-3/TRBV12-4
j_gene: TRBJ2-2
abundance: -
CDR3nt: TGTGCCAGCAGTAAGGGACAGGAGAACACCGGGGAGCTGTTTTTT
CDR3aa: CASSKGQENTGELFF

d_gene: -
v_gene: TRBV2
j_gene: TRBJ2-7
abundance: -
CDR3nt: TGTGCCAGCAGTCGAGGCAGCAGAAACTACGAGCAGTACTTC
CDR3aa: CASSRGSRNYEQYF

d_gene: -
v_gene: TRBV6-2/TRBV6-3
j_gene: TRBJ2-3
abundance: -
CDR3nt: TGTGCCAGCCTCTCGACAGGCCTCTCGGGAGTTACGCAGTATTTT
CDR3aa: CASLSTGLSGVTQYF

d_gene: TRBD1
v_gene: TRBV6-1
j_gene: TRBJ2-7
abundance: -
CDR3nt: TGTGCCAGCATCCGAACGGGACAGGCATCCTACGAGCAGTACTTC
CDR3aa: CASIRTGQASYEQYF

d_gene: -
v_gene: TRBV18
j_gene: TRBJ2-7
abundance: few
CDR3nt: TGTGCCAGCTCACCGGATGGTCCCTACGAGCAGTACTTC
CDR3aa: CASSPDGPYEQYF

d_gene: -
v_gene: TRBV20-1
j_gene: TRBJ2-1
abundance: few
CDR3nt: TGCAGTGCCCGTGAAATTCAGGGTCGGTCCTACAATGAGCAGTTCTTC
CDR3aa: CSAREIQGRSYNEQFF

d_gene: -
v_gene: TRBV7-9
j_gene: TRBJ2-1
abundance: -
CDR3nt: TGTGCCAGCAGCGCCGGGACCCCTTTCAATGAGCAGTTCTTC
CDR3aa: CASSAGTPFNEQFF

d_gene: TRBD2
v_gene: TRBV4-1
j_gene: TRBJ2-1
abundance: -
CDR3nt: TGCGCCAGCAGCCAAGCGGTGGGGGGGTCCAATGAGCAGTTCTTC
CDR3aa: CASSQAVGGSNEQFF

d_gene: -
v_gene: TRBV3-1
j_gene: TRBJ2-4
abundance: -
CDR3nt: TGTGCCAGCAGCCAAGAACTAGCTCTGGCCAAAAACATTCAGTACTTC
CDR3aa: CASSQELALAKNIQYF

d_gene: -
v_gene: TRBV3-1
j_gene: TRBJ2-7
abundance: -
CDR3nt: TGTGCCTGCAGCCAAGAACGGCAGGCCGGGACTTCAAACCCTTACTACGAGCAGTACTTC
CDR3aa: CACSQERQAGTSNPYYEQYF